This T cell receptor beta chain was recovered during a study of CD8+CD57+ T cells in acquired aplastic anemia. At the level of the study: Across the sorted CD4+ and CD8+ cells, DNA amounts averaged roughly 3 ug. Findings and limits, study-wide: Almost 30 sequences, all CD8+ CDR3, were shared between patients and controls.

In germline, CDR1 is SEHNR, CDR2 FQNEAQ (reference sequence). The CDR3 runs to 15 residues. Germline trimming cut 8 bases from V and 1 base from J; bases unmatched to any gene: 5. Profiles of TCR beta VDJ and CDR3 were generated from a genomic DNA template. TCRdb independently ran MiXCR on the reads; one entry per CDR3 protein. The data contain under 350,000 distinct CDR3 sequences, roughly half of them seen just once; the ten biggest clones take up 6.5% to 10%. A note on this clonotype: Its antigen is undetermined.

The sample comprised sorted CD4+, CD8+, or CD8+CD57+ T cells (not recorded which) from PBMCs. The chain recombines TRBV7-9 with TRBJ2-2; 9 positions agree with TRBD2. This clonotype was obtained from a human donor with severe aplastic anemia or a healthy control (not recorded which). CDR3 coding DNA: TGTGCCAGCGGACCACTAGCGGGGAACACCGGGGAGCTGTTTTTT. Its translation is CASGPLAGNTGELFF. The whole variable domain, filled in from reference TRBV7-9 and TRBJ2-2, reads DTGVSQNPRHKITKRGQNVTFRCDPISEHNRLYWYRQTLGQGPEFLTYFQNEAQLEKSRLLSDRFSAERPKGSFSTLEIQRTEQGDSAMYLCASGPLAGNTGELFFGEGSRLTVL.